This T cell receptor beta chain was profiled in a study of blood T cell repertoires in COVID-19. The assay was immunoSEQ multiplex PCR, and TCRdb's table has in-frame clones only and misses some. The sample consists of hundreds of thousands of clones, around 86% of them appearing once. V shed 3 bases and J shed 4 bases, with 15 bases lying between them. The CDR3 length is 15 residues. Germline lookup yields CDR1 SGHTA and CDR2 FQGNSA. This TCR derives from a man between 60 and 70 years old with acute or convalescent COVID-19. The rearrangement links TRBV7-2 to TRBJ1-2; TRBD1 is a possible D gene (5 bases). The sample taken for sequencing was peripheral blood. The CDR3 DNA follows: TGTGCCAGCAGCTTCATACAGGCAGGCCGCTATGGCTACACCTTC. Translation: CASSFIQAGRYGYTF.